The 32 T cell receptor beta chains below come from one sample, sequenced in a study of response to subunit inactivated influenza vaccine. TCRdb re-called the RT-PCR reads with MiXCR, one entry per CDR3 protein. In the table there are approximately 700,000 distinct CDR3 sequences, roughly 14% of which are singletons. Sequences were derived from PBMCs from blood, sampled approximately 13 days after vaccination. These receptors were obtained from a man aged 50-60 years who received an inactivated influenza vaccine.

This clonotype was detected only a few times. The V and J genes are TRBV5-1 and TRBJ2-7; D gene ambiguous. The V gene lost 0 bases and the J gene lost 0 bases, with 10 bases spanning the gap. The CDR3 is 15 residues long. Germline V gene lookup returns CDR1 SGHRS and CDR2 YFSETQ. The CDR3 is CASSLATGLSYEQYF. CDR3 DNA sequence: TGCGCCAGCAGCTTGGCGACTGGGCTCTCCTACGAGCAGTACTTC.

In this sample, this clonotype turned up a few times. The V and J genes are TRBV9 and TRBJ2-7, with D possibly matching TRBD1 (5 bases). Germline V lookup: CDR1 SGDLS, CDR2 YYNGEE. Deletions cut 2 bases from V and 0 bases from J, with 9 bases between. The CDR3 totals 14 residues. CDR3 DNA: TGTGCCAGCAGCGTGAAAGACAGCTCCTACGAGCAGTACTTC. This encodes CASSVKDSSYEQYF.

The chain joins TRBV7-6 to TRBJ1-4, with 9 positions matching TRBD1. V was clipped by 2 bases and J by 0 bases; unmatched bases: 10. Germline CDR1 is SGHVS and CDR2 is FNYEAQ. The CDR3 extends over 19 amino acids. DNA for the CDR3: TGTGCCAGCAGCTTACATCCGGGACAGGGTGTTACAACTAATGAAAAACTGTTTTTT. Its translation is CASSLHPGQGVTTNEKLFF.

CDR3 sequence (DNA): TGTGCCAGCAGCTTAGAGGTAGCGGAGGCCTACTACAATGAGCAGTTCTTC. Translating it yields CASSLEVAEAYYNEQFF. The chain links TRBV11-2 to TRBJ2-1; possible D gene TRBD2, 6 bases. The CDR3 has 17 amino acids. Trimming left V 0 bases short and J 3 bases short, with 15 bases between. Germline V gene sequence: CDR1 SGHAT, CDR2 FQNNGV.

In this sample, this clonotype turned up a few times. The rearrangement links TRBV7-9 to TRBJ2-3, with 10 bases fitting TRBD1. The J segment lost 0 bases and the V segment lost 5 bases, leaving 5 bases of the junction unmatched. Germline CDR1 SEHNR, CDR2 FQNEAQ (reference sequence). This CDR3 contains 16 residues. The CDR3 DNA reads TGTGCCAGCAGCCGAGGGACAGGGGCTAGCACAGATACGCAGTATTTT. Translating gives CASSRGTGASTDTQYF. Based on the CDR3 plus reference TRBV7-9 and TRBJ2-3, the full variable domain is DTGVSQNPRHKITKRGQNVTFRCDPISEHNRLYWYRQTLGQGPEFLTYFQNEAQLEKSRLLSDRFSAERPKGSFSTLEIQRTEQGDSAMYLCASSRGTGASTDTQYFGPGTRLTVL.

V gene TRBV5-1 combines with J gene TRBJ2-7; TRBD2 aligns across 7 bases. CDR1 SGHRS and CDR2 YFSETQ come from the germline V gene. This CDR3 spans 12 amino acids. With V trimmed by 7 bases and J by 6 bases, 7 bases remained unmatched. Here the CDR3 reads CASGREGFEQYF. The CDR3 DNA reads TGCGCCAGCGGCAGGGAGGGTTTCGAGCAGTACTTC.

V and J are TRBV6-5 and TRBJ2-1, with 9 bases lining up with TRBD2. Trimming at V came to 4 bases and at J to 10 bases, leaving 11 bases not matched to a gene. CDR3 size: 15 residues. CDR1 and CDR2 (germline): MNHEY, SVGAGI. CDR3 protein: CASSLSGGPYIEQFF. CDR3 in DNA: TGTGCCAGCAGTTTAAGCGGGGGGCCGTACATAGAGCAGTTCTTC.

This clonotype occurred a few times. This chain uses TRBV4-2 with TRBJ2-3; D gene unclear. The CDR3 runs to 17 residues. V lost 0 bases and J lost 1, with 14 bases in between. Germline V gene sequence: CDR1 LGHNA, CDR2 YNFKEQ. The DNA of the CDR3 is TGTGCCAGCAGCCAAGATCAGTCGAGCATCGGCACAGATACGCAGTATTTT. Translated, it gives CASSQDQSSIGTDTQYF.

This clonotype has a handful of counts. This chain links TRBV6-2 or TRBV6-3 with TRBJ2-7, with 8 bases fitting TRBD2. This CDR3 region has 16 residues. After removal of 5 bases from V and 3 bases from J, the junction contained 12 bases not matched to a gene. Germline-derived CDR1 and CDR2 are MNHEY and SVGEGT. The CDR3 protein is CASSQTSGKTNYEQYF. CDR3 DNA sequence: TGTGCCAGCAGTCAAACTAGCGGAAAAACTAACTACGAGCAGTACTTC.

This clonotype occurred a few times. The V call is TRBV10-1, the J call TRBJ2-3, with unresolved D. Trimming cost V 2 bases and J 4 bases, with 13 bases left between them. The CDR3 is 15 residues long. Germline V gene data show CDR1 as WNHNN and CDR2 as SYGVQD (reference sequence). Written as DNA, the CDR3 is TGCGCCAGCAGTGAGGGGCCTAGGGTGGCAGATACGCAGTATTTT. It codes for CASSEGPRVADTQYF.

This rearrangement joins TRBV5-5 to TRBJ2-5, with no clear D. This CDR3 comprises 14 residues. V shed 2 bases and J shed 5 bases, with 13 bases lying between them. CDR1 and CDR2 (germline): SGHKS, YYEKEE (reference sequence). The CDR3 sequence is CASSLEIGWETQYF. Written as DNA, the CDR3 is TGTGCCAGCAGCTTAGAAATCGGATGGGAGACCCAGTACTTC.

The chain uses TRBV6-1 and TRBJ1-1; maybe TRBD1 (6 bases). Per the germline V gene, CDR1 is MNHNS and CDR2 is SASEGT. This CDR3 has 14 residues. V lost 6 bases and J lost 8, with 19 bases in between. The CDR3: CASSRFVGGSEAFF. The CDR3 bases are TGTGCCAGCAGCCGCTTCGTTGGGGGCTCGGAAGCTTTCTTT.

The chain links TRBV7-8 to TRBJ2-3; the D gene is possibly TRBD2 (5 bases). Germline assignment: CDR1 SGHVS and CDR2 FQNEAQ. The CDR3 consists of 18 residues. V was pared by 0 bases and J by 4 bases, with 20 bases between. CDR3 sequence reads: CASSLAPALLGGPDTQYF. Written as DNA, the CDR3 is TGTGCCAGCAGCTTAGCCCCAGCATTACTCGGCGGGCCAGATACGCAGTATTTT.

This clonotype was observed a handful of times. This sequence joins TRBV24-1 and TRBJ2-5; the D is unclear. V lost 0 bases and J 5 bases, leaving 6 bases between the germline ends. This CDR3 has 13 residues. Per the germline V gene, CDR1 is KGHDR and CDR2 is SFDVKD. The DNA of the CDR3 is TGTGCCACCAGTGATTTGAGTTACGAGACCCAGTACTTC. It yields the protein CATSDLSYETQYF.

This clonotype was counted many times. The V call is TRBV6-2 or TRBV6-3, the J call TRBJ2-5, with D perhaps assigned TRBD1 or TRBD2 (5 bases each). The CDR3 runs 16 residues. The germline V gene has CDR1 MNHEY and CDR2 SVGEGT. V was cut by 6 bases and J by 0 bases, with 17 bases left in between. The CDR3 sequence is CASSFLRGRDQETQYF. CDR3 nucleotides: TGTGCCAGCAGCTTCCTCCGGGGCAGGGACCAAGAGACCCAGTACTTC.

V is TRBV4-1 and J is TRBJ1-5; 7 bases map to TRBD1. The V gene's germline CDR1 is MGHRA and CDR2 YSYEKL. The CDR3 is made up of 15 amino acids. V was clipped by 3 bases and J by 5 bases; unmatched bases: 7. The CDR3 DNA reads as TGCGCCAGCAGCCATCCGGGACAGAGATATCAGCCCCAGCATTTT. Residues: CASSHPGQRYQPQHF.

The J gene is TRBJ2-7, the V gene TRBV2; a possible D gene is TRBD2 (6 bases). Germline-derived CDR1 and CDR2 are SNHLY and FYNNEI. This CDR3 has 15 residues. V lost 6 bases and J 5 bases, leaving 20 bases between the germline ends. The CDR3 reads CASRYRAGSGHEQYF. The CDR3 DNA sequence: TGTGCCAGCAGGTATAGGGCGGGGTCGGGGCACGAGCAGTACTTC. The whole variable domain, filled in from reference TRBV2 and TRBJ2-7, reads EPEVTQTPSHQVTQMGQEVILRCVPISNHLYFYWYRQILGQKVEFLVSFYNNEISEKSEIFDDQFSVERPDGSNFTLKIRSTKLEDSAMYFCASRYRAGSGHEQYFGPGTRLTVT.

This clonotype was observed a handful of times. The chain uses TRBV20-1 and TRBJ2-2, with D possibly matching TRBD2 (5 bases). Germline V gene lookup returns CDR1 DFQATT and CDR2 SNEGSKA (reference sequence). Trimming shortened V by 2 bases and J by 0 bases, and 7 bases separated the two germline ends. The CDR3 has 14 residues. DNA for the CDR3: TGCAGTGCTAGACGAGCGGCGAACACCGGGGAGCTGTTTTTT. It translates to CSARRAANTGELFF.

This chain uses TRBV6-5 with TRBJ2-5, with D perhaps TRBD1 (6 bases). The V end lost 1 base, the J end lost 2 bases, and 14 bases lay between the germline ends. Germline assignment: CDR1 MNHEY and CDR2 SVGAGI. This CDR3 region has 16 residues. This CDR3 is CASSYYPGQHQETQYF. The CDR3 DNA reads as TGTGCCAGCAGTTACTATCCGGGACAACATCAAGAGACCCAGTACTTC.

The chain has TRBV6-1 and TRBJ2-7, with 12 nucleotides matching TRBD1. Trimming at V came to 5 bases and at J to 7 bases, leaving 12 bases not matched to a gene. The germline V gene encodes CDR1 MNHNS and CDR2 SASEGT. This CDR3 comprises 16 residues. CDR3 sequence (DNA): TGTGCCAGCAGTAGGGGACAGGGGGCCGCTTTGAGTGAGCAGTACTTC. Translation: CASSRGQGAALSEQYF.

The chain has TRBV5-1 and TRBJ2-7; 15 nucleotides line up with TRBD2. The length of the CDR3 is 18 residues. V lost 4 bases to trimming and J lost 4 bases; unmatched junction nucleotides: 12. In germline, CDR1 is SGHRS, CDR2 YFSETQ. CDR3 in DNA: TGCGCCAGCAGCATCGGACTAGCGGGAGGGCCCATTCTTTACGAGCAGTACTTC. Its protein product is CASSIGLAGGPILYEQYF.

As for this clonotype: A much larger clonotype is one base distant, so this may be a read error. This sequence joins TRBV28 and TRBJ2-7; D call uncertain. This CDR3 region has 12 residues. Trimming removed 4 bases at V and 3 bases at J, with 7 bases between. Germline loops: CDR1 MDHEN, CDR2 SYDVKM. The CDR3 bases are TGTGCCAGCAGTTCCGCCTACTACGAGCAGTACTTC. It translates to CASSSAYYEQYF.

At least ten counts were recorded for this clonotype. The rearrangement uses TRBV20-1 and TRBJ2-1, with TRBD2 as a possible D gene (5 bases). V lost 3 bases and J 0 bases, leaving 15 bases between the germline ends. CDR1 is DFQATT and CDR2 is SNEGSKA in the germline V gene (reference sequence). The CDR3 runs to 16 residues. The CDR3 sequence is CSASKRVQSSYNEQFF. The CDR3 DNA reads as TGCAGTGCTAGTAAGAGGGTACAGAGCTCCTACAATGAGCAGTTCTTC.

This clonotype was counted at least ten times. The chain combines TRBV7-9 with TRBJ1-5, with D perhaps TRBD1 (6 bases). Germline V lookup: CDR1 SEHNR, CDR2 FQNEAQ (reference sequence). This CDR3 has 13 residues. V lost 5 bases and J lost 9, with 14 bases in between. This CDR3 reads CASSPDSRVPQHF. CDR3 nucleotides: TGTGCCAGCAGCCCGGACAGCCGGGTGCCCCAGCATTTT.

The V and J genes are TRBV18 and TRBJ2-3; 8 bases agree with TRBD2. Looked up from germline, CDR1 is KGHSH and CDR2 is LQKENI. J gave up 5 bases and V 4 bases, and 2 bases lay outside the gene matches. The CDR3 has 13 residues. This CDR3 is CASSRGTRDTQYF. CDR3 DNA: TGTGCCAGCTCACGAGGGACTAGAGATACGCAGTATTTT. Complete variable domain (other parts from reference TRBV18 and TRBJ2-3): NAGVMQNPRHLVRRRGQEARLRCSPMKGHSHVYWYRQLPEEGLKFMVYLQKENIIDESGMPKERFSAEFPKEGPSILRIQQVVRGDSAAYFCASSRGTRDTQYFGPGTRLTVL.

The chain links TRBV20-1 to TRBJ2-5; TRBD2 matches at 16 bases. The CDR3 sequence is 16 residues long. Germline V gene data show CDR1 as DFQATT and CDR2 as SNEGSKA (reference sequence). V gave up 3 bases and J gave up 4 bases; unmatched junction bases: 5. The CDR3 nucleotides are TGCAGTGCTAGGGGGACTAGCGGGAGGGCACTAGAGACCCAGTACTTC. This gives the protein CSARGTSGRALETQYF.

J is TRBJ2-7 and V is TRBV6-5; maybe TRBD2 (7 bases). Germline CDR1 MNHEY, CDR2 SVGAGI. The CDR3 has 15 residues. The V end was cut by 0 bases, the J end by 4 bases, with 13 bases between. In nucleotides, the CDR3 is TGTGCCAGCAGTTACTCGCGGGGGCGCGGTTACGAGCAGTACTTC. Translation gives CASSYSRGRGYEQYF.

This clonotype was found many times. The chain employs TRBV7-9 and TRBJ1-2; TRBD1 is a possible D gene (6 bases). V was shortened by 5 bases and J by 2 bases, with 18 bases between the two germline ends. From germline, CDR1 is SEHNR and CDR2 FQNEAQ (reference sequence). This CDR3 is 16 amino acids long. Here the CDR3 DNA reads TGTGCCAGCAGCCCATCCGGGGGCCTACCAAACTATGGCTACACCTTC. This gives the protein CASSPSGGLPNYGYTF.

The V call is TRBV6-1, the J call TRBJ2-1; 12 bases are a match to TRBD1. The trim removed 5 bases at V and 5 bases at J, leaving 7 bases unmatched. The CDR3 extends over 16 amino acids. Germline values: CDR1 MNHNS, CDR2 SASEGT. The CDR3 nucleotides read TGTGCCAGCAGTCCGGGACAGGGGGCAACTAACAATGAGCAGTTCTTC. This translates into CASSPGQGATNNEQFF.

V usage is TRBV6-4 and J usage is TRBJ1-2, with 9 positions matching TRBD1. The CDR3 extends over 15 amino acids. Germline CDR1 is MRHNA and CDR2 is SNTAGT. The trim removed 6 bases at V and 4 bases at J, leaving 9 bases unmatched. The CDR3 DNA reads TGTGCCAGCAGGGGATATACAGGGGGCGGCTATGGCTACACCTTC. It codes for CASRGYTGGGYGYTF.

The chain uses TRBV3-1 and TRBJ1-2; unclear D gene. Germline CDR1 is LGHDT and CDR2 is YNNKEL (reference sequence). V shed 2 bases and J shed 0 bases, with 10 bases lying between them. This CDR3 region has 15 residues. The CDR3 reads CASSQSLQANYGYTF. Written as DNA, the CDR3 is TGTGCCAGCAGCCAAAGTTTACAAGCTAACTATGGCTACACCTTC.

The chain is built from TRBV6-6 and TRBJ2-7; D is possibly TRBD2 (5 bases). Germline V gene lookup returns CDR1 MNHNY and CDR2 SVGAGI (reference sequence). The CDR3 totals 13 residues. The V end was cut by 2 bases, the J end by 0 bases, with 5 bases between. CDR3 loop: CASSYEGSYEQYF. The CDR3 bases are TGTGCCAGCAGTTACGAGGGCTCCTACGAGCAGTACTTC.